The 14 T cell receptor beta chains below were found in one sample sequenced in a study of shared clonotypes between healthy human individuals. TCRdb's table, derived via immunoSEQ multiplex PCR, lists solely in-frame clones and lacks some. The sample shows about 1.5 million clones, 95% to 99% of them seen only once. Specimen: naive CD4+ T cells sorted from blood. Subset given: CD45RA+ positively selected. The receptors here all came from a man younger than 45 in good health.

This chain links TRBV10-1 with TRBJ2-7; TRBD1 might be the D (9 bases). The ends were cut back, 5 bases at V and 6 bases at J, with 20 bases in the middle. Germline V gene lookup returns CDR1 WNHNN and CDR2 SYGVQD (reference sequence). The CDR3 extends over 15 amino acids. CDR3 sequence reads: CASSRGGTGSPEQYF. The CDR3 bases are TGCGCCAGCAGTCGGGGGGGGACAGGGTCGCCCGAGCAGTACTTC.

The rearrangement links TRBV7-3 to TRBJ1-5; 7 nucleotides line up with TRBD1. The germline CDR1 and CDR2 sequences are SGHTA and FQGTGA. Losses at the gene ends were 8 bases for V and 2 bases for J; bases not matched to a gene: 6. CDR3 length: 14 amino acids. The CDR3 nucleotides are TGTGCCAGCCTCCGACAGGGCGGCAATCAGCCCCAGCATTTT. Amino acid sequence: CASLRQGGNQPQHF.

The rearrangement uses TRBV30 and TRBJ1-5; D not certain. V shed 2 bases and J shed 7 bases, with 12 bases lying between them. Germline V gene lookup returns CDR1 GTSNPN and CDR2 SVGIG (reference sequence). The CDR3 extends over 13 amino acids. Written as DNA, the CDR3 is TGTGCCTGGAGTCCGGACGGACGGCAGCCCCAGCATTTT. This translates into CAWSPDGRQPQHF.

This chain uses TRBV7-7 with TRBJ2-4, with D possibly being TRBD2 (6 bases). The V gene's germline CDR1 is SSHAT and CDR2 FNYEAQ (reference sequence). V lost 6 bases to trimming and J lost 2 bases, with 8 bases between them. The CDR3 loop spans 13 amino acids. CDR3 in amino acids: CASSAGPKNIQYF. In DNA form, the CDR3 reads TGTGCCAGCAGTGCGGGACCCAAAAACATTCAGTACTTC. The full variable domain, in which reference TRBV7-7 and TRBJ2-4 provide the parts outside the CDR3, is GAGVSQSPRYKVTKRGQDVTLRCDPISSHATLYWYQQALGQGPEFLTYFNYEAQPDKSGLPSDRFSAERPEGSISTLTIQRTEQRDSAMYRCASSAGPKNIQYFGAGTRLSVL.

V and J are TRBV5-1 and TRBJ1-3; TRBD1 matches at 7 bases. CDR3 length: 17 amino acids. Germline V CDR1 and CDR2: SGHRS, YFSETQ. V shed 2 bases, J shed 4 bases, and the junction held 12 bases outside the gene matches. The CDR3 protein is CASSLWTAEGAGNTIYF. The CDR3 DNA reads as TGCGCCAGCAGCTTATGGACAGCCGAGGGGGCCGGAAACACCATATATTTT.

This chain uses TRBV25-1 with TRBJ2-1, with D uncertain. V shed 2 bases and J shed 0 bases, with 5 bases lying between them. The CDR3 is made up of 14 amino acids. Germline V gives CDR1 MGHDK, CDR2 SYGVNS. CDR3 DNA: TGTGCCAGCAGTGAAGCGAGCTCCTACAATGAGCAGTTCTTC. Translation: CASSEASSYNEQFF.

This chain joins TRBV19 and TRBJ2-2, with D unclear. V was clipped by 3 bases and J by 3 bases, with 20 bases between them. The CDR3 sequence is 18 residues long. CDR1 and CDR2 from the germline V gene are LNHDA and SQIVND (reference sequence). The CDR3 nucleotides are TGTGCCAGTAGTATTATCGCCGGTAGGGCCGGGTACACCGGGGAGCTGTTTTTT. Its translation is CASSIIAGRAGYTGELFF.

This chain joins TRBV9 and TRBJ2-7; 7 bases line up with TRBD1. Germline CDR1 SGDLS, CDR2 YYNGEE. The CDR3 totals 14 residues. V lost 3 bases, J lost 0 bases, and 3 bases stayed unmatched. This CDR3 reads CASSAGQSSYEQYF. CDR3 in DNA: TGTGCCAGCAGCGCGGGACAGAGCTCCTACGAGCAGTACTTC.

This clone appeared once. The rearrangement uses TRBV6-5 and TRBJ1-3, with 7 bases aligning to TRBD1. The CDR3 is 15 residues long. Germline V gene lookup returns CDR1 MNHEY and CDR2 SVGAGI. The ends lost 2 bases at V and 8 bases at J; junction bases unmatched: 9. The CDR3 protein is CASSYLPTGVDTIYF. In nucleotides, the CDR3 is TGTGCCAGCAGTTACCTACCAACAGGGGTGGACACCATATATTTT.

This chain uses TRBV25-1 with TRBJ2-5, with D uncertain. Germline V gene sequence: CDR1 MGHDK, CDR2 SYGVNS. CDR3 length equals 11 residues. Trimming stripped 10 bases from V and 2 bases from J, with 8 bases between. The CDR3 region has the DNA TGTGCCACGGCGGTGCAAGAGACCCAGTACTTC. The encoded protein is CATAVQETQYF.

CDR3 region: CASTRGGKGELGIETQYF. CDR3 DNA: TGCGCCAGCACCCGGGGGGGGAAGGGTGAATTGGGGATAGAGACCCAGTACTTC. The chain recombines TRBV4-1 with TRBJ2-5, with 8 bases fitting TRBD2. The CDR3 has 18 amino acids. The trim removed 7 bases at V and 4 bases at J, leaving 20 bases unmatched. Looked up from germline, CDR1 is MGHRA and CDR2 is YSYEKL.

This clone occurred a few times. The chain has TRBV9 and TRBJ1-2; unclear D gene. The germline V gene has CDR1 SGDLS and CDR2 YYNGEE. The CDR3 covers 13 residues. Trimming shortened V by 7 bases and J by 8 bases, and 18 bases separated the two germline ends. CDR3 amino acids: CASGWQEGRGYTF. The CDR3 region has the DNA TGTGCCAGCGGATGGCAGGAGGGCCGCGGCTACACCTTC.

The chain uses TRBV5-8 and TRBJ1-5; 8 bases align to TRBD1. From germline, CDR1 is SGHTS and CDR2 YDEGEE. The CDR3 length is 15 residues. V lost 4 bases, J lost 4 bases, and 7 bases stayed unmatched. This CDR3 is CASSKNGQGNQPQHF. CDR3 nucleotides: TGTGCCAGCAGCAAAAACGGACAGGGTAATCAGCCCCAGCATTTT.

CDR3 in DNA: TGTGCCAGCAGCCAACTACTACGCGAGCAGTACTTC. It translates to CASSQLLREQYF. V usage is TRBV5-8 and J usage is TRBJ2-7; D unresolved. V lost 4 bases and J lost 6, with 11 bases in between. The CDR3 loop spans 12 amino acids. CDR1 SGHTS and CDR2 YDEGEE come from the germline V gene.